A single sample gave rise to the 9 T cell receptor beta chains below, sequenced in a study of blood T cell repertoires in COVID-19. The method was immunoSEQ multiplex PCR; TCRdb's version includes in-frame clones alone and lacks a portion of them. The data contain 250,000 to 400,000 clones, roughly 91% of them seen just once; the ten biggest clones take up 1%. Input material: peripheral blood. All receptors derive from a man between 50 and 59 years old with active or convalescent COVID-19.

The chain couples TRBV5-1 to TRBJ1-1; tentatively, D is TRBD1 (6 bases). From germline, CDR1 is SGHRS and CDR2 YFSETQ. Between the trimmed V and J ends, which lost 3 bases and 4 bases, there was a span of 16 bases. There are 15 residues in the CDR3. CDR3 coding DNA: TGCGCCAGCAGCTCGGGACACCAATTGGGCACTGAAGCTTTCTTT. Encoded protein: CASSSGHQLGTEAFF.

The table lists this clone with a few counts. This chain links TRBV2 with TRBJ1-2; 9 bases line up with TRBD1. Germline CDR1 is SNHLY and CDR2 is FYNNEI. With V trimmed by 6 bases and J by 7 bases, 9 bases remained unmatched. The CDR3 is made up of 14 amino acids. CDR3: CASSPDRGISGYTF. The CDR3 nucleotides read TGTGCCAGCAGCCCGGACAGGGGAATCTCTGGCTACACCTTC.

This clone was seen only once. The CDR3 loop reads CASSQDLTGWYGYTF. The CDR3 DNA follows: TGCGCCAGCAGCCAAGACCTGACTGGGTGGTATGGCTACACCTTC. The J gene is TRBJ1-2, the V gene TRBV4-1; no clear D gene. The CDR3 consists of 15 residues. Germline V lookup: CDR1 MGHRA, CDR2 YSYEKL. Trimming left V 0 bases short and J 5 bases short, with 13 bases between.

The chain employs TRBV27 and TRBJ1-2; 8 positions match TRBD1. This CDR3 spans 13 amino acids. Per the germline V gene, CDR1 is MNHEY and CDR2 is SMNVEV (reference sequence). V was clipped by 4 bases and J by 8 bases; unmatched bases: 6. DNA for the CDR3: TGTGCCAGCAGTTCTCACGGACAGGGAGGCTACACCTTC. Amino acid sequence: CASSSHGQGGYTF.

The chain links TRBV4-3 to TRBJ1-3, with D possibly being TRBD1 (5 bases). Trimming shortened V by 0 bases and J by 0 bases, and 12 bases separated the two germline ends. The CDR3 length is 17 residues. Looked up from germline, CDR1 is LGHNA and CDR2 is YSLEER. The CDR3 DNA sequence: TGCGCCAGCAGCCAAGATACGCCAGGGAACTCTGGAAACACCATATATTTT. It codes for CASSQDTPGNSGNTIYF.

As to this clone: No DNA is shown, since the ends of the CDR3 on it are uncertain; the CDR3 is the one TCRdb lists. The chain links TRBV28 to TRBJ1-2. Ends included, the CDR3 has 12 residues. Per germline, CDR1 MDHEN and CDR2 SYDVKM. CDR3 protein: CASSSSDYGYTF.

CDR3 protein: CASSSYSSVQPQHF. DNA for the CDR3: TGTGCCAGCAGTTCGTACAGTTCAGTACAGCCCCAGCATTTT. The chain recombines TRBV28 with TRBJ1-5; D ambiguous. This CDR3 has 14 amino acids. Trimming took off 4 bases at V and 7 bases at J, with 14 bases between the two ends. Germline V gives CDR1 MDHEN, CDR2 SYDVKM.

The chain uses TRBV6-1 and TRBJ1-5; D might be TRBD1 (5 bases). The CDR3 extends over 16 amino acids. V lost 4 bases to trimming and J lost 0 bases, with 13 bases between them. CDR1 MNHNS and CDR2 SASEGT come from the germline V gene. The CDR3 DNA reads TGTGCCAGCAGTGCACATCGACAGTATAGCAATCAGCCCCAGCATTTT. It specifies CASSAHRQYSNQPQHF.

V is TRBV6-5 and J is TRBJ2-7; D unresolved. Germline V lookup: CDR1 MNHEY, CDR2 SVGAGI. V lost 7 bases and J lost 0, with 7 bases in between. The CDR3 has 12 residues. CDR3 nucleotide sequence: TGTGCCAGCACAGATGACTCCTACGAGCAGTACTTC. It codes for CASTDDSYEQYF.